The clone carrying this T cell receptor beta chain was seen only once. No antigen is known for it. The data belong to a study of Graves' ophthalmopathy and Graves' hyperthyroidism. The study, taken as a whole, reports: Ophthalmopathy progression prediction by the model yielded a sensitivity of 55% to 71% and a specificity of just over 72%.

As the starting material, 9.5 to 10 ml of fresh peripheral blood yielded the PBMCs. With V trimmed by 1 base and J by 3 bases, 2 bases remained unmatched. This CDR3 contains 15 residues. CDR1 and CDR2 from the germline V gene are SGHDN and FVKESK. Amplifying from RNA transcripts, the study obtained TCR beta CDR3 regions. First-round RT-PCR used HTBI primers; second-round multiplex PCR followed. TCRdb ran MiXCR on the multiplex PCR reads and lists one entry per CDR3 protein. The table shows hundreds of thousands of distinct CDR3 sequences, with under 50% occurring only once. The chain uses TRBV14 and TRBJ1-4; 7 nucleotides align to TRBD1. Sequencing used peripheral blood. The clonotype comes from an adult man with Graves' ophthalmopathy. CDR3 loop: CASSQAGGANEKLFF. In DNA form, the CDR3 reads TGTGCCAGCAGCCAAGCAGGGGGTGCTAATGAAAAACTGTTTTTT.